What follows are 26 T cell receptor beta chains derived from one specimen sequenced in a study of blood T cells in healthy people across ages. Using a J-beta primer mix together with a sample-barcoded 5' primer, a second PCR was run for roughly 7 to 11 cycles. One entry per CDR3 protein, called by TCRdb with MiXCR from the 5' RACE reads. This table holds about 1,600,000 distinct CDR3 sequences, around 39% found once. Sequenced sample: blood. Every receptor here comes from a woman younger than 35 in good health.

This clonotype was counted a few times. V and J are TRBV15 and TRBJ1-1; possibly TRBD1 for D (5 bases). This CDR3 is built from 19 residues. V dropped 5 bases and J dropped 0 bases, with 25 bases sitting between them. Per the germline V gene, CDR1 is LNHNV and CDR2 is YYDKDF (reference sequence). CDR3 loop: CATSPQVRGKISMNTEAFF. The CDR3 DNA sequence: TGTGCCACCAGCCCGCAGGTACGGGGGAAAATAAGCATGAACACTGAAGCTTTCTTT. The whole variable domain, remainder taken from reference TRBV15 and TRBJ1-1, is DAMVIQNPRYQVTQFGKPVTLSCSQTLNHNVMYWYQQKSSQAPKLLFHYYDKDFNNEADTPDNFQSRRPNTSFCFLDIRSPGLGDTAMYLCATSPQVRGKISMNTEAFFGQGTRLTVV.

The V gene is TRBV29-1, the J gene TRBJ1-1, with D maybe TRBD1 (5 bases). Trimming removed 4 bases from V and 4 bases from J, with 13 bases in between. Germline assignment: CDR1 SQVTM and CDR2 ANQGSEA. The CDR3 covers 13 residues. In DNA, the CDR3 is TGCAGCGTTGTGTGGGGGATCGGCACTGAAGCTTTCTTT. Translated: CSVVWGIGTEAFF.

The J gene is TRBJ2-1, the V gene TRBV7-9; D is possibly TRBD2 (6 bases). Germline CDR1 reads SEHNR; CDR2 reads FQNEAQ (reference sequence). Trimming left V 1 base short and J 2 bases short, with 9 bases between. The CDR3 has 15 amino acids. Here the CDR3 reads CASSLVEGPYNEQFF. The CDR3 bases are TGTGCCAGCAGCTTAGTGGAGGGTCCCTACAATGAGCAGTTCTTC. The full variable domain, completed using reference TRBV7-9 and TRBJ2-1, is DTGVSQNPRHKITKRGQNVTFRCDPISEHNRLYWYRQTLGQGPEFLTYFQNEAQLEKSRLLSDRFSAERPKGSFSTLEIQRTEQGDSAMYLCASSLVEGPYNEQFFGPGTRLTVL.

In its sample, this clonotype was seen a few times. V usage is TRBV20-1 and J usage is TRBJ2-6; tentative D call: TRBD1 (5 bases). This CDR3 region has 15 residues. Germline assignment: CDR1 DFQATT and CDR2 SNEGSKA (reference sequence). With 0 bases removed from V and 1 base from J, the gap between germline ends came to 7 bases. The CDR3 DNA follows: TGCAGTGCTAGAGATCCAGGGTCTGGGGCCAACGTCCTGACTTTC. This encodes CSARDPGSGANVLTF.

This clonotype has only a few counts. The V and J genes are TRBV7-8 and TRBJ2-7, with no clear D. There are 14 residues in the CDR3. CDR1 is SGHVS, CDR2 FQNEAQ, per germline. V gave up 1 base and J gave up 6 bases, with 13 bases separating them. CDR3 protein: CASSLVSSSGEQYF. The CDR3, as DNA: TGTGCCAGCAGCTTAGTATCTTCTTCGGGCGAGCAGTACTTC.

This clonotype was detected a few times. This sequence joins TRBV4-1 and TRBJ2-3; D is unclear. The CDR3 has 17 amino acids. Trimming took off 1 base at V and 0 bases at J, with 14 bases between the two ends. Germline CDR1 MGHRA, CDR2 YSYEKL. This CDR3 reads CASSQADSVISTDTQYF. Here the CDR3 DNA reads TGCGCCAGCAGCCAAGCCGACTCCGTGATAAGCACAGATACGCAGTATTTT.

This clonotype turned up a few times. The CDR3 DNA reads as TGTGCCAGCAGCCAAGATTCCGGGACCGTCCGCTACACCTTC. It codes for CASSQDSGTVRYTF. The V call is TRBV3-1, the J call TRBJ1-2; tentative D call: TRBD1 (5 bases). From germline, CDR1 is LGHDT and CDR2 YNNKEL (reference sequence). The CDR3 runs to 14 residues. The V gene lost 0 bases and the J gene lost 9 bases, with 14 bases spanning the gap.

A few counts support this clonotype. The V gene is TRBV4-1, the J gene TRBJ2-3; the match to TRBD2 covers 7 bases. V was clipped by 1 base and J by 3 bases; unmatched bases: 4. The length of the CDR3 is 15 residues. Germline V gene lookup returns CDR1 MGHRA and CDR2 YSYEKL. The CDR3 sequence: CASSQVFGRTDTQYF. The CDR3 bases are TGCGCCAGCAGCCAAGTGTTCGGGAGGACAGATACGCAGTATTTT.

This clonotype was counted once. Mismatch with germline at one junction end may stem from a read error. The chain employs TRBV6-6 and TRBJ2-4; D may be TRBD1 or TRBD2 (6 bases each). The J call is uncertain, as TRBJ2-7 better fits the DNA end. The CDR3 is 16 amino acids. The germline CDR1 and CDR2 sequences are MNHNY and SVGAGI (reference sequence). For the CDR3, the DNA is TGTGTCAGCAGTTACGTTCGGGGGCAGGGTTTCAACGAGCAGTACTTC. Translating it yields CVSSYVRGQGFNEQYF.

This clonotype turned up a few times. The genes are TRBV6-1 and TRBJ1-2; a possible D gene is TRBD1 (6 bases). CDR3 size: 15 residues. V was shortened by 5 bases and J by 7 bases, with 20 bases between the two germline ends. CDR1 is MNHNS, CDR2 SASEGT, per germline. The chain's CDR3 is CASSTQRDTRAGYTF. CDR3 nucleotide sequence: TGTGCCAGCAGTACACAGAGGGACACCAGGGCTGGCTACACCTTC.

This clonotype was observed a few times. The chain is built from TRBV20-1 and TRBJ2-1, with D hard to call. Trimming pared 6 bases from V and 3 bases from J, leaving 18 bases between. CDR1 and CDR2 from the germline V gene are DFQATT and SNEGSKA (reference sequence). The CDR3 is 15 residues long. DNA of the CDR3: TGCAGTGCGACCCCGGTAGAGCTGGACTACAATGAGCAGTTCTTC. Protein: CSATPVELDYNEQFF.

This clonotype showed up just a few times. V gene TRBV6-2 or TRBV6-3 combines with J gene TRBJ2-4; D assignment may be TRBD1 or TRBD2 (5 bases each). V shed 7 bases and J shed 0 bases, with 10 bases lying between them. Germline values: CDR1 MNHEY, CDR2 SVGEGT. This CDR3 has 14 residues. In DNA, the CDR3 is TGTGCCAGCACCCGTGGGGGAGCCAAAAACATTCAGTACTTC. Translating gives CASTRGGAKNIQYF.

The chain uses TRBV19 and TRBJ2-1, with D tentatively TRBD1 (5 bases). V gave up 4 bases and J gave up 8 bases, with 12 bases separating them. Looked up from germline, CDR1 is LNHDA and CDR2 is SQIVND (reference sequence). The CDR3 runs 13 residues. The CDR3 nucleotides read TGTGCCAGTAGTACGGGCCCAGGGTATGAGCAGTTCTTC. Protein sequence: CASSTGPGYEQFF.

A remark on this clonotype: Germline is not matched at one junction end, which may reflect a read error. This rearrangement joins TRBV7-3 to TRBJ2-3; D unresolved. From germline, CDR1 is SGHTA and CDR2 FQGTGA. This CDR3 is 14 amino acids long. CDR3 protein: CASGLSATMDTQYF. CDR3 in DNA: TGTGCCAGCGGCTTATCCGCTACCATGGATACGCAGTATTTT.

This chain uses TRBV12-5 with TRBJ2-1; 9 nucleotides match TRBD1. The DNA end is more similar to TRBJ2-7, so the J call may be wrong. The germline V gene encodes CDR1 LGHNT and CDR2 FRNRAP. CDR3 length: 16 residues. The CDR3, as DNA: TGTGCTAGTGTTTTCTCCGGGACAGGGCCTATCAATGAGCAGTACTTC. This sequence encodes CASVFSGTGPINEQYF.

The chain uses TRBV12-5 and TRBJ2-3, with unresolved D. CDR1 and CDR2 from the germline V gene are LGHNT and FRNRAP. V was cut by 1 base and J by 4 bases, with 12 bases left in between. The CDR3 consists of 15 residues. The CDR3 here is CASGLAWTDSDTQYF. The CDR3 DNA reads TGTGCTAGTGGTTTGGCCTGGACGGATTCAGATACGCAGTATTTT.

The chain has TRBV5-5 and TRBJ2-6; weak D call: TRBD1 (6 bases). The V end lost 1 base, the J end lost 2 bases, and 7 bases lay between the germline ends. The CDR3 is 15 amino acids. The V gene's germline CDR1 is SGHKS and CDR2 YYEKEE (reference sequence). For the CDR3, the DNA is TGTGCCAGCAGCTTGCCAGGGGCTGGGGCCAACGTCCTGACTTTC. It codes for CASSLPGAGANVLTF.

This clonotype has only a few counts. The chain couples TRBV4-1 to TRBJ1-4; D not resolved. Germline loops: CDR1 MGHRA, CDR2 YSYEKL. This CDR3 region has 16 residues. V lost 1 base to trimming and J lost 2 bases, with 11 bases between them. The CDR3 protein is CASSQGPGNTNEKLFF. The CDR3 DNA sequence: TGCGCCAGCAGCCAAGGTCCCGGGAACACTAATGAAAAACTGTTTTTT.

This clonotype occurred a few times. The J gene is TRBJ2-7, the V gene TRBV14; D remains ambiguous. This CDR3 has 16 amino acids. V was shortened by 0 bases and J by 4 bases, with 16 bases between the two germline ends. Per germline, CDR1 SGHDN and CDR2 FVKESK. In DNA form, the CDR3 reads TGTGCCAGCAGCCAAGATCAACCCCGTCCGAATTACGAGCAGTACTTC. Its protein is CASSQDQPRPNYEQYF.

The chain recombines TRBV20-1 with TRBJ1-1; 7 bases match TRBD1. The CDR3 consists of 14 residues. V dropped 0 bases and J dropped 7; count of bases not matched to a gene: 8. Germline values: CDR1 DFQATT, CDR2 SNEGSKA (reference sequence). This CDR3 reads CSARDQGERIEAFF. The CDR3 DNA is TGCAGTGCTAGAGATCAGGGGGAGAGAATTGAAGCTTTCTTT.

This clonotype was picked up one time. In nucleotides, the CDR3 is TGTGCCAGCAGCGTAGCAGCGGGGGAATTCAATGAGCAGTTCTTC. It specifies CASSVAAGEFNEQFF. This chain joins TRBV9 and TRBJ2-1; 8 positions agree with TRBD2. This CDR3 contains 15 residues. Trimming removed 0 bases from V and 6 bases from J; junction bases left unmatched: 5. The germline CDR1 and CDR2 sequences are SGDLS and YYNGEE.

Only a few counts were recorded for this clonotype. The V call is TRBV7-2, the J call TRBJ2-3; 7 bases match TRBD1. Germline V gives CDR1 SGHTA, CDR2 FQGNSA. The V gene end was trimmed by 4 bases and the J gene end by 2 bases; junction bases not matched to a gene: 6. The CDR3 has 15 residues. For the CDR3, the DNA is TGTGCCAGCAGCTCGATGGACAGGAACACAGATACGCAGTATTTT. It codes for CASSSMDRNTDTQYF. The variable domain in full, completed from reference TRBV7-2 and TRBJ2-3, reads GAGVSQSPSNKVTEKGKDVELRCDPISGHTALYWYRQSLGQGLEFLIYFQGNSAPDKSGLPSDRFSAERTGGSVSTLTIQRTQQEDSAVYLCASSSMDRNTDTQYFGPGTRLTVL.

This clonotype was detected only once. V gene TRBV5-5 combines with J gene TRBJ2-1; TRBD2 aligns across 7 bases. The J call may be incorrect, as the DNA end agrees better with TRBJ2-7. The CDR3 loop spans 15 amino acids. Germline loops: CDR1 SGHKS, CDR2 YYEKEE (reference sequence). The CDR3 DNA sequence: TGTGCCAGCAGCTACGGACTAGTGGCCTACAATGAGCAGTACTTC. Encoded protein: CASSYGLVAYNEQYF.

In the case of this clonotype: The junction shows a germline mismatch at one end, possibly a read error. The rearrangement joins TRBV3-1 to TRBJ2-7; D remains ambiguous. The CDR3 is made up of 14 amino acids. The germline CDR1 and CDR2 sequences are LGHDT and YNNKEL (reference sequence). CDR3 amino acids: CACSTTGSRNEQYF. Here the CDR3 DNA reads TGTGCCTGCAGCACCACCGGGTCAAGGAACGAGCAGTACTTC.

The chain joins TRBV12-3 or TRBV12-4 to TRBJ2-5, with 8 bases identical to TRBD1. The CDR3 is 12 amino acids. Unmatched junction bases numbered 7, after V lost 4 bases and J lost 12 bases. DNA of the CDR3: TGTGCCAGCAGTTCCTGGACAGGGAGTAAGTACTTC. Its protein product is CASSSWTGSKYF.

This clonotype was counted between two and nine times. In nucleotides, the CDR3 is TGCAGTGCTAGAGATGGGGTGAGAGTCGAGCAGTACTTC. Translating gives CSARDGVRVEQYF. This rearrangement joins TRBV20-1 to TRBJ2-7, with unresolved D. There are 13 residues in the CDR3. CDR1 DFQATT and CDR2 SNEGSKA come from the germline V gene (reference sequence). V lost 0 bases, J lost 6 bases, and 12 bases lay in between.